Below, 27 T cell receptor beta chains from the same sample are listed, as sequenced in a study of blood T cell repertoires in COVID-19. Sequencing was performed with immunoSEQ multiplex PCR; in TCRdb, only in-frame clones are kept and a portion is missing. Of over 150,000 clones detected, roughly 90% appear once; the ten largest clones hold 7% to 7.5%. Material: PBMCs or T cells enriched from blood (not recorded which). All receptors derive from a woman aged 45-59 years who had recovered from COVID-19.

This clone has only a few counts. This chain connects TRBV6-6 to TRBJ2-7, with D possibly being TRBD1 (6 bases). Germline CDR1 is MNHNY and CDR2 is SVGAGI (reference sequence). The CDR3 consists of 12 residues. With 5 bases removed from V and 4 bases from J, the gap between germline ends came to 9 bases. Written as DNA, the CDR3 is TGTGCCAGCAGTACACAGGGTTACGAGCAGTACTTC. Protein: CASSTQGYEQYF.

CDR3 amino acids: CSVERQLGEKLFF. CDR3 nucleotide sequence: TGCAGCGTTGAACGACAGCTAGGGGAAAAACTGTTTTTT. V gene TRBV29-1 combines with J gene TRBJ1-4, with D possibly matching TRBD1 (5 bases). Trimming took off 2 bases at V and 8 bases at J, with 12 bases between the two ends. Germline V gene lookup returns CDR1 SQVTM and CDR2 ANQGSEA. This CDR3 comprises 13 residues.

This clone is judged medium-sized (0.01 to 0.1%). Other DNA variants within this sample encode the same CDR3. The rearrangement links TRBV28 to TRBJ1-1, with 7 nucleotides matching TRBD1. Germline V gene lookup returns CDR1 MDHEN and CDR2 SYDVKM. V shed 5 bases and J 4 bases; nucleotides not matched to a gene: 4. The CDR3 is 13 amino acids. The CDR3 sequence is CASSRDRVTEAFF. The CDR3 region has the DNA TGTGCCAGCAGTCGAGACAGGGTCACTGAAGCTTTCTTT.

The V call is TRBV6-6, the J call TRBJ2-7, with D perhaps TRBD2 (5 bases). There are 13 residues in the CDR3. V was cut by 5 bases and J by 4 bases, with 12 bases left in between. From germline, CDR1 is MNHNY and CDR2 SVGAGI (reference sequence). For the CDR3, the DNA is TGTGCCAGCAGTAAGGACTTCCAATACGAGCAGTACTTC. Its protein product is CASSKDFQYEQYF.

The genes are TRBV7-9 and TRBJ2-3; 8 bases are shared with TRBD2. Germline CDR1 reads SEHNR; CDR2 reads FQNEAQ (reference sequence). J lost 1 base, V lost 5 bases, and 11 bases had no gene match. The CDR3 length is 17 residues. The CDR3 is CASSPAGGGMGTDTQYF. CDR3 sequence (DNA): TGTGCCAGCAGCCCTGCCGGCGGGGGGATGGGCACAGATACGCAGTATTTT.

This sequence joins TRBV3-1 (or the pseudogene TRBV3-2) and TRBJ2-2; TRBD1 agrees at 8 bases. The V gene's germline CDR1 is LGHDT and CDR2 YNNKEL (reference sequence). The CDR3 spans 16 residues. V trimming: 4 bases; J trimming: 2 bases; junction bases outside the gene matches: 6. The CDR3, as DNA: TGTGCCAGCAGCCTGCGACAGGGGTTCAACACCGGGGAGCTGTTTTTT. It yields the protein CASSLRQGFNTGELFF.

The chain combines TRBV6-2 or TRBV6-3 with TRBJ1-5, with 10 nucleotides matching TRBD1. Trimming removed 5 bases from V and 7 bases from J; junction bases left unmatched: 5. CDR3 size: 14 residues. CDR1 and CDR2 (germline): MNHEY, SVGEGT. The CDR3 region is CASSPRQGAQPQHF. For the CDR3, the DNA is TGTGCCAGCAGTCCCCGACAGGGGGCCCAGCCCCAGCATTTT.

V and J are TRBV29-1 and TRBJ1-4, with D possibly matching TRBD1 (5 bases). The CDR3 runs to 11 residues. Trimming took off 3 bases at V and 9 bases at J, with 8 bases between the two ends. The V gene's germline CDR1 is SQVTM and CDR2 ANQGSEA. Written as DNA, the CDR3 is TGCAGCGTTGAGCAGGGCCAAAAACTGTTTTTT. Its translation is CSVEQGQKLFF.

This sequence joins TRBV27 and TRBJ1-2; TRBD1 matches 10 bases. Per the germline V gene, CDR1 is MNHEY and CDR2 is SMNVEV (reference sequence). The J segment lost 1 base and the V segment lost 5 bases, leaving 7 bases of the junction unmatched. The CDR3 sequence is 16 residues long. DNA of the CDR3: TGTGCCAGCAGTAGAGCCGGGACAGGGGTTAACTATGGCTACACCTTC. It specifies CASSRAGTGVNYGYTF.

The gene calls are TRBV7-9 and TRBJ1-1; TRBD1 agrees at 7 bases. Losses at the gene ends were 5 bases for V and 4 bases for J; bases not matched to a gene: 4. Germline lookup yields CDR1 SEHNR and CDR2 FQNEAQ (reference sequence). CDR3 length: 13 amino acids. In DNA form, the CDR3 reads TGTGCCAGCAGCCCTCAGGGGGGCACTGAAGCTTTCTTT. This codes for CASSPQGGTEAFF.

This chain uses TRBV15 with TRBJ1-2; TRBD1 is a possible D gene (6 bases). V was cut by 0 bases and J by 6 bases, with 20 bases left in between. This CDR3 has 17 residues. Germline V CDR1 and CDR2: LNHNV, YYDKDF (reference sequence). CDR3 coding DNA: TGTGCCACCAGCAGAGATCGCTCGGGTGGGGGCTCGCATGGCTACACCTTC. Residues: CATSRDRSGGGSHGYTF. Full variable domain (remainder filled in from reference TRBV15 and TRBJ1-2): DAMVIQNPRYQVTQFGKPVTLSCSQTLNHNVMYWYQQKSSQAPKLLFHYYDKDFNNEADTPDNFQSRRPNTSFCFLDIRSPGLGDTAMYLCATSRDRSGGGSHGYTFGSGTRLTVV.

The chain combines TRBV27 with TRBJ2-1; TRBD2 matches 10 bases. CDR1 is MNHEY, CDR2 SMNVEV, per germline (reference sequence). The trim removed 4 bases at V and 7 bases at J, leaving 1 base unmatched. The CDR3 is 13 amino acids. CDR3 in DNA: TGTGCCAGCAGTTCGACTAGCGGGAATGAGCAGTTCTTC. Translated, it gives CASSSTSGNEQFF.

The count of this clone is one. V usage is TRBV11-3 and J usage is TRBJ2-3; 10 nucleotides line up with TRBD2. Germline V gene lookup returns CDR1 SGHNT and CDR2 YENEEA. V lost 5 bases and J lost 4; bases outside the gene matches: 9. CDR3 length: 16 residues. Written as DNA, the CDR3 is TGTGCCAGCAGCCCAGGGACTAGCGCTTTTGCAGATACGCAGTATTTT. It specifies CASSPGTSAFADTQYF.

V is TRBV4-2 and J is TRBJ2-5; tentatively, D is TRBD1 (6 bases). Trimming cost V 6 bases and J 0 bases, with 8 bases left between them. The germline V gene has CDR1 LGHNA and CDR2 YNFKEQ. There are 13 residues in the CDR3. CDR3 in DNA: TGTGCCAGCAGTCAGGGGAACCAAGAGACCCAGTACTTC. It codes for CASSQGNQETQYF.

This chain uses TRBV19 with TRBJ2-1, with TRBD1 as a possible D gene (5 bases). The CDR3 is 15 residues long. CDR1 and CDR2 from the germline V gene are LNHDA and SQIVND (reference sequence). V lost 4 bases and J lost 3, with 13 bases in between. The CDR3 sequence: CASSRQLFSYNEQFF. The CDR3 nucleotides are TGTGCCAGTAGTAGACAGTTGTTTAGCTACAATGAGCAGTTCTTC.

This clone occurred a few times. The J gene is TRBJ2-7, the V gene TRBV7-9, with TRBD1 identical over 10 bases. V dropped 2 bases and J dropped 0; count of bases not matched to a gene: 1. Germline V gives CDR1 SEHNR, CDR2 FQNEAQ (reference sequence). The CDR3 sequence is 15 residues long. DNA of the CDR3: TGTGCCAGCAGCTTACGACAGGGGGCCTCCTACGAGCAGTACTTC. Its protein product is CASSLRQGASYEQYF.

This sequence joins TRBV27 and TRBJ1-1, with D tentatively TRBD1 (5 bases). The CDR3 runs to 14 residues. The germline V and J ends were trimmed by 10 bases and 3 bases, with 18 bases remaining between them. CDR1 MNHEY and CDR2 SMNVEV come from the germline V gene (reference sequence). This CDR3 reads CATKPQLGDTEAFF. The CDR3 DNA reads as TGTGCCACGAAACCCCAGCTAGGGGACACTGAAGCTTTCTTT.

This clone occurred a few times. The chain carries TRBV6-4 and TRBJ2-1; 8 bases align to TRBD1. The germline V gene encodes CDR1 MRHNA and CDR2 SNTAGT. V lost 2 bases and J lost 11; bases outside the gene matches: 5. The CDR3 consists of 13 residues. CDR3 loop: CASSDRGQGKQFF. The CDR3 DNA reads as TGTGCCAGCAGTGACCGAGGACAGGGAAAGCAGTTCTTC.

The CDR3 DNA sequence: TGTGCCAGCTCCCTTAGGGGCGCCGGTGGCTACACCTTC. Its translation is CASSLRGAGGYTF. The chain has TRBV3-1 (or the pseudogene TRBV3-2) and TRBJ1-2, with TRBD1 as a possible D gene (5 bases). The V gene lost 8 bases and the J gene lost 7 bases, with 17 bases spanning the gap. There are 13 residues in the CDR3. Germline V gene data show CDR1 as LGHDT and CDR2 as YNNKEL (reference sequence).

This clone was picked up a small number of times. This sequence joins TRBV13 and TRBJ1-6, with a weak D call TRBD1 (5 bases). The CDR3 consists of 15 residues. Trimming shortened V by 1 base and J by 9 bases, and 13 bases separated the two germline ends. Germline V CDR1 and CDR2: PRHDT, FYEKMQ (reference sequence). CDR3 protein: CASSLVGGKSSPLHF. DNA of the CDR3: TGTGCCAGCAGCTTAGTTGGGGGGAAGTCTTCACCCCTCCACTTT.

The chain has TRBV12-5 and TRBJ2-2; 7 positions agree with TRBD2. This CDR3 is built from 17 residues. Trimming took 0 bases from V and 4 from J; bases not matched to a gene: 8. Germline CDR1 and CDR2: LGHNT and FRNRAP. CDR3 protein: CASGLVRGGSRTGELFF. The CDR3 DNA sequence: TGTGCTAGTGGTTTGGTACGGGGCGGGAGTCGCACCGGGGAGCTGTTTTTT.

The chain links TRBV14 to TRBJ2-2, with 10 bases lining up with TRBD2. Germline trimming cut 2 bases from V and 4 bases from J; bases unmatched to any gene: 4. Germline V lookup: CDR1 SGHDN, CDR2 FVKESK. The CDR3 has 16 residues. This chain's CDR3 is CASSQRLAGVTGELFF. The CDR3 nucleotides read TGTGCCAGCAGCCAACGCCTAGCGGGAGTCACCGGGGAGCTGTTTTTT. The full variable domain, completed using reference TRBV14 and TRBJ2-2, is EAGVTQFPSHSVIEKGQTVTLRCDPISGHDNLYWYRRVMGKEIKFLLHFVKESKQDESGMPNNRFLAERTGGTYSTLKVQPAELEDSGVYFCASSQRLAGVTGELFFGEGSRLTVL.

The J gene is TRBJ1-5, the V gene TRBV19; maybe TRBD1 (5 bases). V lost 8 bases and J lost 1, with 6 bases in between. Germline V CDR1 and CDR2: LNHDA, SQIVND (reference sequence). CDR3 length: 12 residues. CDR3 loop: CASGGSNQPQHF. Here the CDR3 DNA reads TGTGCCAGTGGGGGGAGCAATCAGCCCCAGCATTTT.

The CDR3 spells CASSQRGGSRNWETQYF. CDR3 coding DNA: TGTGCCAGCAGCCAGAGGGGGGGCAGCCGGAACTGGGAGACCCAGTACTTC. The chain is built from TRBV3-1 (or the pseudogene TRBV3-2) and TRBJ2-5; D is perhaps TRBD2 (7 bases). This CDR3 contains 17 residues. Germline V gene data show CDR1 as LGHDT and CDR2 as YNNKEL (reference sequence). V shed 3 bases and J shed 5 bases, with 22 bases lying between them.

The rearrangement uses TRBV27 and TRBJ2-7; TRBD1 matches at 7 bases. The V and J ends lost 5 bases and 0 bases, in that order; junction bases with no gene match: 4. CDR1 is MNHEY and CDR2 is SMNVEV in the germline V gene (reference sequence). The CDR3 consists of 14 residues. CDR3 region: CASSTRQGSYEQYF. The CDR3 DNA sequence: TGTGCCAGCAGTACACGACAGGGCTCCTACGAGCAGTACTTC.

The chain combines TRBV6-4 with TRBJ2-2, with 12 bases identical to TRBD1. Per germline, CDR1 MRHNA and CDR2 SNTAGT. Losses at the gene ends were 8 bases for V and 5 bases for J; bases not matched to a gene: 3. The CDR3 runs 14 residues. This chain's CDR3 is CASGTGGETGELFF. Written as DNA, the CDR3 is TGTGCCAGCGGGACAGGGGGCGAAACCGGGGAGCTGTTTTTT.

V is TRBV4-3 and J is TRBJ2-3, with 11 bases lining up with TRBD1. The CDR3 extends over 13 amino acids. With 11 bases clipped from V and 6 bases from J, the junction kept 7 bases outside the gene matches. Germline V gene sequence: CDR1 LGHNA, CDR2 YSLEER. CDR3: CAAGDRGADTQYF. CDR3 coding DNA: TGCGCCGCAGGGGACAGGGGGGCCGATACGCAGTATTTT.